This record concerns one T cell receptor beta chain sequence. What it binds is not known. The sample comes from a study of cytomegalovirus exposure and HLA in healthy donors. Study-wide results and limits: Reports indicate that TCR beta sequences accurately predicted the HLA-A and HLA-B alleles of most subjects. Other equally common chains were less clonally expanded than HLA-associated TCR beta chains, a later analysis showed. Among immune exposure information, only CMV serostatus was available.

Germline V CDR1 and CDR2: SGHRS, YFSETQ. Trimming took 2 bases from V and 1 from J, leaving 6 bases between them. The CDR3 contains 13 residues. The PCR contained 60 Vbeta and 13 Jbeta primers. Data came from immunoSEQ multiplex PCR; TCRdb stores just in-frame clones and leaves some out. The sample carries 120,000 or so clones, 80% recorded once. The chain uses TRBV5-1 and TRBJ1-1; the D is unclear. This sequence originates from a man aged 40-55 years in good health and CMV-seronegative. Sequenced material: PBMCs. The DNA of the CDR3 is TGCGCCAGCAGCTTACGGGGGAACACTGAAGCTTTCTTT. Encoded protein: CASSLRGNTEAFF.